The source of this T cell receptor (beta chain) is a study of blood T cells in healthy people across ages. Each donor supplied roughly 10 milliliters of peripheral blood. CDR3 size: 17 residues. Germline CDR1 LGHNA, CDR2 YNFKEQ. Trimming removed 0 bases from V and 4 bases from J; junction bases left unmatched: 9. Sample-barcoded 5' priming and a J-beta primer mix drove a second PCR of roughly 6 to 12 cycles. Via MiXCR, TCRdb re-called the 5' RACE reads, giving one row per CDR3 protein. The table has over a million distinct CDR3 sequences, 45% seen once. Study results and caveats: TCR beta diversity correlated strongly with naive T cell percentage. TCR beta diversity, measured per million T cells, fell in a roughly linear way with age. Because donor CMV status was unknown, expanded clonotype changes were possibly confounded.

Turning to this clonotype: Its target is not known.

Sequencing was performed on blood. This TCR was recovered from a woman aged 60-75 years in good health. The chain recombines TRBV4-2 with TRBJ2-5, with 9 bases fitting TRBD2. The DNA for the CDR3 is TGTGCCAGCAGCCAAGATGGGATTAGCGGGAGTGTAGAGACCCAGTACTTC. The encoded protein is CASSQDGISGSVETQYF.